This T cell receptor (beta chain) was sequenced during a study of T cell repertoires in cytomegalovirus infection. Study in general: Indicated by public TCR beta signatures were CMV infection and matching HLA type. Study-level points and caveats: Ex vivo responses were dominated by HLA-C-restricted CMV-specific TCR beta clonotypes. CMV carriers having the relevant HLA were flagged by cumulative public TCR beta family frequency.

TCRdb fed the reads into MiXCR, producing one record per CDR3 protein. The data show around 300,000 distinct CDR3 sequences, more than 8% seen once. The CDR3 contains 15 residues. The V segment lost 5 bases and the J segment 1 base; nucleotides outside the gene matches: 6. Germline V gene data show CDR1 as SGHVS and CDR2 as FQNEAQ. This clonotype was seen many times. Its antigen is not identified. The sequencing sample was made of PBMCs. The sequence was collected from a human donor in good health (CMV status not recorded). Some clones in this sample may be carry-over from other donors' samples. The chain has TRBV7-8 and TRBJ2-5; 8 bases line up with TRBD1. CDR3 protein: CASSRLGTGQETQYF. In DNA, the CDR3 is TGTGCCAGCAGCCGCCTTGGGACAGGCCAAGAGACCCAGTACTTC.